This T cell receptor beta chain was recovered during a study of regulatory T cells in long-lasting Graves disease. Findings and caveats of the study: Persistent disease preferred TRBV28, TRBJ1-2 and TRBJ2-5; new disease, TRBV20-1 and TRBJ2-1. TCR diversity in persistent Graves' patients was below that of newly diagnosed ones.

Library construction for TCR beta used iRepertoire HTBI primers and Arm-PCR of CDR3 regions. Using its own MiXCR run on the multiplex PCR reads, TCRdb lists one record per CDR3 protein. The sample includes some 340,000 distinct CDR3 sequences, approximately 25% of them seen just once. V shed 7 bases and J 4 bases; nucleotides not matched to a gene: 7. This CDR3 has 15 amino acids. Germline V gene sequence: CDR1 MNHNS, CDR2 SASEGT. This clonotype was detected only a few times. Its antigen is not identified. Regarding time point: persistent/refractory GD, antithyroid drugs over 5 years with positive TRAb. Generation of the TCR library employed RNA extracted from PBMCs. By American Thyroid Association guidelines, Graves' disease was diagnosed in the cohort. With EDTA tubes as the receptacles, approximately 8.2 milliliters of peripheral blood were drawn.

This specimen was peripheral blood mononuclear cells (PBMCs), taken when the disease was refractory, from a patient treated with antithyroid drugs. This chain uses TRBV6-1 with TRBJ2-2; 9 bases line up with TRBD2. The origin of this receptor is a woman aged 40 to 50 with Graves disease. CDR3 sequence reads: CASTASGEGTGELFF. The CDR3 coding sequence is TGTGCCAGCACGGCTAGCGGGGAAGGCACCGGGGAGCTGTTTTTT.